Each of the 24 T cell receptor beta chains below was sequenced from the same sample in a study of blood T cells in healthy people across ages. A second PCR, run for about 7 to 12 cycles, used a sample-barcoded 5' primer plus a J-beta primer mix. TCRdb reanalysed the 5' RACE reads using MiXCR and keeps one entry per CDR3 protein. The repertoire has approximately 790,000 distinct CDR3 sequences, less than 80% of them found once; the top ten carry roughly 26%. Sequencing input: blood. The source of these receptors is a man aged 30-40 years in good health.

This clonotype was counted a single time. The genes are TRBV7-2 and TRBJ2-3, with TRBD2 matching 9 bases. CDR1 is SGHTA, CDR2 FQGNSA, per germline. This CDR3 has 16 amino acids. After removal of 6 bases from V and 2 bases from J, the junction contained 9 bases not matched to a gene. CDR3: CASSYRRGGATDTQYF. The CDR3 coding sequence is TGTGCCAGCAGTTACCGACGCGGGGGGGCCACAGATACGCAGTATTTT.

This chain links TRBV10-3 with TRBJ1-1, with a tentative D call TRBD1 (5 bases). This CDR3 spans 13 amino acids. In germline, CDR1 is ENHRY, CDR2 SYGVKD. V lost 9 bases to trimming and J lost 0 bases, with 11 bases between them. DNA of the CDR3: TGTGCCATTGTACAGGACCTGAACACTGAAGCTTTCTTT. As protein: CAIVQDLNTEAFF.

The chain is built from TRBV20-1 and TRBJ1-6; D call uncertain. With 0 bases removed from V and 9 bases from J, the gap between germline ends came to 12 bases. Looked up from germline, CDR1 is DFQATT and CDR2 is SNEGSKA (reference sequence). The CDR3 is 14 amino acids. The CDR3 DNA follows: TGCAGTGCTAGAGATGGAGCGAGTGTTTCACCCCTCCACTTT. It codes for CSARDGASVSPLHF.

The chain couples TRBV14 to TRBJ2-4; weak D call: TRBD1 (6 bases). The better agreement between TRBJ2-5 and the DNA end casts doubt on the J call. This CDR3 spans 16 amino acids. CDR1 and CDR2 (germline): SGHDN, FVKESK. CDR3 bases: TGTGCCAGCAGCCAAGATAGTGGACAGTTACAAGAGACCCAGTACTTC. Its translation is CASSQDSGQLQETQYF.

The rearrangement links TRBV27 to TRBJ1-6; TRBD1 agrees at 10 bases. Germline trimming cut 6 bases from V and 3 bases from J; bases unmatched to any gene: 2. CDR3 size: 15 residues. CDR1 and CDR2 (germline): MNHEY, SMNVEV (reference sequence). The CDR3 DNA sequence: TGTGCCAGCAGGACAGGGGGCCGCTATAATTCACCCCTCCACTTT. Amino acids: CASRTGGRYNSPLHF.

The chain couples TRBV20-1 to TRBJ2-3; D uncertain. This CDR3 is 12 amino acids long. Trimming left V 7 bases short and J 6 bases short, with 14 bases between. CDR1 is DFQATT and CDR2 is SNEGSKA in the germline V gene (reference sequence). CDR3 region: CSVMLGMDTQYF. CDR3 DNA: TGCAGTGTAATGTTAGGGATGGATACGCAGTATTTT.

This chain connects TRBV7-2 to TRBJ2-3, with D perhaps TRBD1 (6 bases). The ends were cut back, 4 bases at V and 2 bases at J, with 16 bases in the middle. Germline assignment: CDR1 SGHTA and CDR2 FQGNSA. This CDR3 is built from 16 residues. DNA for the CDR3: TGTGCCAGCAGCTCAAACAGGGTGGGGTCCACAGATACGCAGTATTTT. This translates into CASSSNRVGSTDTQYF.

The chain is built from TRBV12-5 and TRBJ1-2; no clear D. Trimming cost V 6 bases and J 4 bases, with 15 bases left between them. Looked up from germline, CDR1 is LGHNT and CDR2 is FRNRAP. The CDR3 covers 14 residues. Here the CDR3 reads CASGPDEGTYGYTF. In DNA form, the CDR3 reads TGTGCTAGTGGGCCAGATGAGGGAACCTATGGCTACACCTTC.

This chain uses TRBV15 with TRBJ2-7; 9 nucleotides match TRBD1. The junction had 13 bases not matched to a gene; V was cut back by 1 base and J by 6 bases. The length of the CDR3 is 17 residues. Germline CDR1 and CDR2: LNHNV and YYDKDF (reference sequence). The CDR3: CATSRGPPGQGLIEQYF. As DNA, the CDR3 is TGTGCCACCAGCAGAGGACCCCCGGGACAGGGCCTTATCGAGCAGTACTTC.

This chain links TRBV27 with TRBJ1-5; D unclear. The CDR3 consists of 13 residues. The germline gives CDR1 MNHEY, CDR2 SMNVEV (reference sequence). Trimming left V 4 bases short and J 5 bases short, with 9 bases between. The DNA for the CDR3 is TGTGCCAGCAGTTGGTCGGAAGATCAGCCCCAGCATTTT. Translation: CASSWSEDQPQHF.

This clonotype was found once. This chain joins TRBV10-3 and TRBJ1-5; 7 positions match TRBD1. The CDR3 consists of 15 residues. The J segment lost 0 bases and the V segment lost 6 bases, leaving 5 bases of the junction unmatched. Germline V CDR1 and CDR2: ENHRY, SYGVKD. The CDR3 is CAISSGQDSNQPQHF. In DNA form, the CDR3 reads TGTGCCATCAGCTCAGGACAGGATAGCAATCAGCCCCAGCATTTT.

This sequence joins TRBV6-5 and TRBJ1-2; 7 bases align to TRBD1. The CDR3 spans 15 residues. Germline V CDR1 and CDR2: MNHEY, SVGAGI. After removal of 5 bases from V and 8 bases from J, the junction contained 14 bases not matched to a gene. The CDR3 coding sequence is TGTGCCAGCAGTCGCAAACAACAGGGGTCGCAGGGCTACACCTTC. Its translation is CASSRKQQGSQGYTF.

The genes are TRBV7-3 and TRBJ2-7; weak D call: TRBD2 (5 bases). Trimming took off 2 bases at V and 6 bases at J, with 11 bases between the two ends. The CDR3 runs to 13 residues. The germline V gene encodes CDR1 SGHTA and CDR2 FQGTGA. The CDR3, as DNA: TGTGCCAGCAGCTTACAGTCTGGGAGCGAGCAGTACTTC. This codes for CASSLQSGSEQYF. Full variable domain (outside the CDR3, taken from reference TRBV7-3 and TRBJ2-7): GAGVSQTPSNKVTEKGKYVELRCDPISGHTALYWYRQSLGQGPEFLIYFQGTGAADDSGLPNDRFFAVRPEGSVSTLKIQRTERGDSAVYLCASSLQSGSEQYFGPGTRLTVT.

This chain connects TRBV27 to TRBJ2-5; D may be TRBD2 (5 bases). V dropped 3 bases and J dropped 4 bases, with 9 bases sitting between them. The CDR3 contains 13 residues. Germline V gene sequence: CDR1 MNHEY, CDR2 SMNVEV (reference sequence). Here the CDR3 reads CASSFFGGETQYF. In nucleotides, the CDR3 is TGTGCCAGCAGTTTTTTTGGAGGAGAGACCCAGTACTTC.

The chain is built from TRBV30 and TRBJ2-7; 8 bases are shared with TRBD2. The last part of the DNA fits TRBJ2-5 better; the J call may be wrong. Germline assignment: CDR1 GTSNPN and CDR2 SVGIG (reference sequence). The CDR3 spans 15 residues. The CDR3: CAWSAGLAVQETQYF. The CDR3 nucleotides read TGTGCCTGGAGTGCTGGACTAGCAGTACAAGAGACCCAGTACTTC.

The rearrangement uses TRBV10-3 and TRBJ2-1; TRBD2 matches at 8 bases. With 7 bases clipped from V and 3 bases from J, the junction kept 5 bases outside the gene matches. The CDR3 is 14 residues long. CDR1 is ENHRY and CDR2 is SYGVKD in the germline V gene. The CDR3 nucleotides are TGTGCCATCACCAGCGGGGGCCTCTACAATGAGCAGTTCTTC. The encoded protein is CAITSGGLYNEQFF.

This clonotype was seen a handful of times. V usage is TRBV20-1 and J usage is TRBJ2-3; D unresolved. V was pared by 0 bases and J by 1 base, with 11 bases between. CDR1 and CDR2 (germline): DFQATT, SNEGSKA (reference sequence). CDR3 size: 15 residues. CDR3 in DNA: TGCAGTGCTAGAGATAGGATAGTGGGCACAGATACGCAGTATTTT. Its protein product is CSARDRIVGTDTQYF.

The genes are TRBV7-9 and TRBJ2-1; D remains ambiguous. Germline V gene sequence: CDR1 SEHNR, CDR2 FQNEAQ (reference sequence). The V gene lost 1 base and the J gene lost 4 bases, with 14 bases spanning the gap. The CDR3 is 16 amino acids. CDR3 in amino acids: CASSLEVFGLYNEQFF. CDR3 DNA sequence: TGTGCCAGCAGCTTAGAGGTATTCGGCCTTTACAATGAGCAGTTCTTC.

In the case of this clonotype: A read error may produce the germline difference seen at one junction end. The chain joins TRBV7-2 to TRBJ2-1; D is possibly TRBD1 or TRBD2 (6 bases each). CDR1 and CDR2 from the germline V gene are SGHTA and FQGNSA. The CDR3 consists of 14 residues. This CDR3 reads CASSSHGGPYEQCF. CDR3 bases: TGTGCCAGCAGCTCCCATGGGGGGCCCTACGAGCAGTGCTTC.

The V gene is TRBV6-6, the J gene TRBJ1-4; D is perhaps TRBD1 (5 bases). In germline, CDR1 is MNHNY, CDR2 SVGAGI (reference sequence). This CDR3 is 16 amino acids long. V lost 5 bases and J 3 bases, leaving 16 bases between the germline ends. CDR3: CASSPHGLQANEKLFF. CDR3 DNA sequence: TGTGCCAGCAGTCCACACGGCTTACAGGCTAATGAAAAACTGTTTTTT.

CDR3 residues: CASSDSTGGSAGTQYF. CDR3 in DNA: TGTGCCAGCAGTGACTCTACTGGCGGGTCAGCGGGGACCCAGTACTTC. V is TRBV25-1 and J is TRBJ2-5; D possibly corresponds to TRBD2 (6 bases). V shed 3 bases and J shed 7 bases, with 21 bases lying between them. Germline V lookup: CDR1 MGHDK, CDR2 SYGVNS. This CDR3 comprises 16 residues.

The chain combines TRBV5-1 with TRBJ1-1; 7 positions agree with TRBD1. Germline V gives CDR1 SGHRS, CDR2 YFSETQ. V lost 4 bases, J lost 6 bases, and 12 bases stayed unmatched. The CDR3 runs to 15 residues. CDR3 residues: CASSKDRATFAEAFF. The CDR3 DNA is TGCGCCAGCAGCAAAGACAGGGCAACGTTCGCTGAAGCTTTCTTT. The whole variable domain, remainder taken from reference TRBV5-1 and TRBJ1-1, is KAGVTQTPRYLIKTRGQQVTLSCSPISGHRSVSWYQQTPGQGLQFLFEYFSETQRNKGNFPGRFSGRQFSNSRSEMNVSTLELGDSALYLCASSKDRATFAEAFFGQGTRLTVV.

Only a few counts were recorded for this clonotype. The chain links TRBV15 to TRBJ2-4; 12 nucleotides align to TRBD1. The J call may not be correct, given that the DNA end is closer to TRBJ2-7. The CDR3 sequence is 17 residues long. Germline V gives CDR1 LNHNV, CDR2 YYDKDF (reference sequence). In nucleotides, the CDR3 is TGTGCCACCAGCAGAGACTCCGGGACAGGGGGCGGATACGAGCAGTACTTC. Translation gives CATSRDSGTGGGYEQYF.

This clonotype was seen repeatedly, ten times or more. V is TRBV6-2 or TRBV6-3 and J is TRBJ2-3; D is perhaps TRBD2 (6 bases). Germline-derived CDR1 and CDR2 are MNHEY and SVGEGT. CDR3 length: 16 amino acids. Trimming cost V 5 bases and J 7 bases, with 22 bases left between them. The CDR3 DNA reads TGTGCCAGCAGTGGGATGCGGGACGGATCGTCATATACGCAGTATTTT. Protein sequence: CASSGMRDGSSYTQYF.